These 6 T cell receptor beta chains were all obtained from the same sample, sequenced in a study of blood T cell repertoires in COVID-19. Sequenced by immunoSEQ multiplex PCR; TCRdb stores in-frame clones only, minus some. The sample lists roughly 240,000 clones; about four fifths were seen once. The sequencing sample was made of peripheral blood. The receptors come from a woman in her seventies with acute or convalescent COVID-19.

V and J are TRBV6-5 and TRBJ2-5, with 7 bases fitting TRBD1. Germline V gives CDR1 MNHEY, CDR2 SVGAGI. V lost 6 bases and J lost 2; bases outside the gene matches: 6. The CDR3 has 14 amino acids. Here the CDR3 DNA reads TGTGCCAGCAGGAGGACAGGAACGCAAGAGACCCAGTACTTC. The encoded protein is CASRRTGTQETQYF.

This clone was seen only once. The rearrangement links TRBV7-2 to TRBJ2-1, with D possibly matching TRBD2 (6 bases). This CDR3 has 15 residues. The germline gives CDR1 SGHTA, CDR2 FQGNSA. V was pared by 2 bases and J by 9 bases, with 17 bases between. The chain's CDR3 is CASSLIAVGRSEQFF. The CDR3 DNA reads TGTGCCAGCAGCTTAATAGCGGTTGGACGAAGTGAGCAGTTCTTC.

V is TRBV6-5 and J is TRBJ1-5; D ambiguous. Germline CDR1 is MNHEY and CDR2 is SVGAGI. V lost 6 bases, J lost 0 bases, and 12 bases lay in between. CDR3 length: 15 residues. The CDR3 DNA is TGTGCCAGCAGCTTTCAGAGGGATAGCAATCAGCCCCAGCATTTT. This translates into CASSFQRDSNQPQHF.

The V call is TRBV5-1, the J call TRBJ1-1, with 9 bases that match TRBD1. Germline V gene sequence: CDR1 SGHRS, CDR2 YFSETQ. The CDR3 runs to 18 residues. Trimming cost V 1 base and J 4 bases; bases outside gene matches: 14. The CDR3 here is CASSLKGQGGQGGTEAFF. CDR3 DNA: TGCGCCAGCAGCTTGAAGGGACAGGGTGGTCAGGGAGGCACTGAAGCTTTCTTT.

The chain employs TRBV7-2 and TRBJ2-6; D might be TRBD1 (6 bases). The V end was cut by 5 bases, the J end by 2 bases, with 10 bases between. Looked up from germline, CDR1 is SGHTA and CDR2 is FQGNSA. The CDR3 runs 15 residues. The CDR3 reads CASSNRQAGANVLTF. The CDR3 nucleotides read TGTGCCAGCAGCAACCGACAGGCTGGGGCCAACGTCCTGACTTTC.

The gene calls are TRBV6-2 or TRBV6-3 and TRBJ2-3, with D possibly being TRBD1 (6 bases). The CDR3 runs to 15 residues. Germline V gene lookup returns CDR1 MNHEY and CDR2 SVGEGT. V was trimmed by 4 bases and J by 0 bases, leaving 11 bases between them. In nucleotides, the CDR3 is TGTGCCAGCAGTTCGACAGGTACTAGCACAGATACGCAGTATTTT. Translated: CASSSTGTSTDTQYF.